This T cell receptor beta chain was profiled in a study of control samples from healthy donors and cancer patients. This clone showed up just a few times. Germline values: CDR1 SEHNR, CDR2 FQNEAQ (reference sequence). Trimming took 5 bases from V and 4 from J; bases not matched to a gene: 7. The CDR3 contains 16 residues. The method was immunoSEQ multiplex PCR; TCRdb's version includes in-frame clones alone and lacks a portion of them. Seen here are some 190,000 clones, 90% to 95% observed once, and the top ten hold 1.5% to 2%. What was sequenced was blood. The genes are TRBV7-9 and TRBJ1-4; 10 positions agree with TRBD1. The TCR originated in a young man in good health. The CDR3 DNA is TGTGCCAGCAGCCTCTGGACAGGGGGGTTTAATGAAAAACTGTTTTTT. Its translation: CASSLWTGGFNEKLFF. Using reference TRBV7-9 and TRBJ1-4 for the parts outside the CDR3, the full variable domain is DTGVSQNPRHKITKRGQNVTFRCDPISEHNRLYWYRQTLGQGPEFLTYFQNEAQLEKSRLLSDRFSAERPKGSFSTLEIQRTEQGDSAMYLCASSLWTGGFNEKLFFGSGTQLSVL.